This T cell receptor (beta chain) was profiled in a study of blood T cells in healthy people across ages. Primed by a sample-barcoded 5' primer and a J-beta primer mix, a second PCR proceeded for about 6 to 11 cycles. TCRdb reprocessed the 5' RACE reads via MiXCR and lists one record per CDR3 protein. The sample holds roughly 830,000 distinct CDR3 sequences, roughly 60% seen once. The CDR3 runs 18 residues. V gave up 2 bases and J gave up 0 bases; unmatched junction bases: 8. The sequence derives from a man in his thirties or forties in good health. V is TRBV12-3 or TRBV12-4 and J is TRBJ2-5, with TRBD2 identical over 11 bases. Sequencing input: blood. The CDR3 sequence: CASSLRLAGGSYQETQYF. The CDR3 nucleotides read TGTGCCAGCAGTTTAAGGCTAGCGGGGGGATCGTACCAAGAGACCCAGTACTTC.